These 15 T cell receptor beta chains were all obtained from the same sample, sequenced in a study of control samples from healthy donors and cancer patients. TCRdb's copy holds only in-frame clones and misses some; the assay was immunoSEQ multiplex PCR. The profile shows 95,000 to 100,000 clones, approximately 90% of them singletons. Input material: blood. The source is a man aged 25-45 years in good health.

The gene calls are TRBV12-3 or TRBV12-4 and TRBJ1-2, with D tentatively TRBD1 (5 bases). CDR3 length: 12 residues. Trimming took 3 bases from V and 7 from J, leaving 9 bases between them. As DNA, the CDR3 is TGTGCCAGCAGTTTTGAAGGGGCTGGCTACACCTTC. It codes for CASSFEGAGYTF.

This clone was detected once. Given the absence of the conserved phenylalanine or tryptophan at the CDR3 end, a read error is likely. The DNA is left out, because the CDR3 cannot be placed on it with certainty; the CDR3 is given as TCRdb lists it. V is TRBV21-1 and J is TRBJ2-7. TRBV21-1 has pseudogene status. The CDR3 contains 12 residues when both ends are counted. The CDR3: CASSKAHLLPGS.

The J gene is TRBJ1-4, the V gene TRBV5-6, with D unclear. CDR1 is SGHDT and CDR2 is YYEEEE in the germline V gene. V lost 3 bases and J lost 8, with 14 bases in between. The CDR3 contains 14 residues. This CDR3 is CASSSGRRREKLFF. CDR3 bases: TGTGCCAGCAGCTCGGGCAGGCGGAGGGAAAAACTGTTTTTT.

This clone was seen repeatedly, ten times or more. The rearrangement joins TRBV5-5 to TRBJ1-5; 8 nucleotides agree with TRBD1. V shed 2 bases, J shed 5 bases, and the junction held 9 bases outside the gene matches. The germline V gene has CDR1 SGHKS and CDR2 YYEKEE (reference sequence). The CDR3 contains 16 residues. This chain's CDR3 is CASSFGGGTGHQPQHF. In nucleotides, the CDR3 is TGTGCCAGCAGCTTCGGCGGCGGGACAGGCCATCAGCCCCAGCATTTT.

The V call is TRBV30, the J call TRBJ2-3, with D hard to call. The germline V and J ends were trimmed by 0 bases and 6 bases, with 13 bases remaining between them. This CDR3 is 14 amino acids long. Germline CDR1 and CDR2: GTSNPN and SVGIG (reference sequence). CDR3 nucleotide sequence: TGTGCCTGGAGTGTACAGATGGGTTCGGATACGCAGTATTTT. Its translation is CAWSVQMGSDTQYF.

This clone was found a few times. V and J are TRBV6-4 and TRBJ2-3; 8 bases are shared with TRBD1. V was clipped by 0 bases and J by 2 bases; unmatched bases: 4. Germline V gives CDR1 MRHNA, CDR2 SNTAGT. There are 16 residues in the CDR3. The CDR3 sequence: CASSDSSQGATDTQYF. The CDR3 DNA reads as TGTGCCAGCAGTGACTCGAGCCAGGGGGCCACAGATACGCAGTATTTT.

This chain joins TRBV5-6 and TRBJ2-1; no reliable D call. Germline assignment: CDR1 SGHDT and CDR2 YYEEEE. This CDR3 is 14 amino acids long. V lost 4 bases and J lost 7, with 15 bases in between. The CDR3 loop reads CASSRTVAVNEQFF. CDR3 in DNA: TGTGCCAGCAGCCGAACCGTGGCAGTGAATGAGCAGTTCTTC.

This clone was seen a handful of times. The chain recombines TRBV6-5 with TRBJ1-4; a weak D match, TRBD1 (6 bases). The CDR3 runs 15 residues. The V end lost 6 bases, the J end lost 5 bases, and 16 bases lay between the germline ends. The V gene's germline CDR1 is MNHEY and CDR2 SVGAGI. The CDR3 reads CASSQNTGRNEKLFF. The CDR3 DNA is TGTGCCAGCAGCCAAAACACAGGGAGAAATGAAAAACTGTTTTTT.

This rearrangement joins TRBV7-9 to TRBJ2-5; 11 nucleotides agree with TRBD2. Unmatched junction bases numbered 9, after V lost 1 base and J lost 5 bases. This CDR3 comprises 17 residues. The germline gives CDR1 SEHNR, CDR2 FQNEAQ (reference sequence). The CDR3 is CASSLGLIAGGTETQYF. The CDR3 DNA reads TGTGCCAGCAGCTTAGGTCTTATAGCGGGGGGGACGGAGACCCAGTACTTC.

The gene calls are TRBV2 and TRBJ1-4; possible D gene TRBD1, 5 bases. The germline CDR1 and CDR2 sequences are SNHLY and FYNNEI. The CDR3 consists of 14 residues. The V end was cut by 6 bases, the J end by 3 bases, with 11 bases between. CDR3 nucleotide sequence: TGTGCCAGCAGGGGACGGGTTGCTAATGAAAAACTGTTTTTT. As protein: CASRGRVANEKLFF.

V usage is TRBV3-1 (or the pseudogene TRBV3-2) and J usage is TRBJ1-3; a possible D gene is TRBD1 (5 bases). Germline V lookup: CDR1 LGHDT, CDR2 YNNKEL (reference sequence). Trimming took off 4 bases at V and 3 bases at J, with 10 bases between the two ends. The CDR3 sequence is 14 residues long. This CDR3 reads CASSLIGDGNTIYF. The CDR3 nucleotides read TGTGCCAGCAGCCTCATAGGGGATGGAAACACCATATATTTT.

The V gene is TRBV3-1 (or the pseudogene TRBV3-2), the J gene TRBJ2-4; 9 bases fit TRBD2. The CDR3 loop spans 15 amino acids. V was pared by 1 base and J by 6 bases, with 4 bases of the junction left unmatched. CDR1 is LGHDT and CDR2 is YNNKEL in the germline V gene (reference sequence). The CDR3, as DNA: TGTGCCAGCAGCCAAGGGCGGGGGGGAGGAAACATTCAGTACTTC. Protein: CASSQGRGGGNIQYF.

This chain links TRBV5-1 with TRBJ2-1; weak D call: TRBD1 (5 bases). V lost 4 bases and J lost 5, with 16 bases in between. CDR3 size: 15 residues. Germline V gene data show CDR1 as SGHRS and CDR2 as YFSETQ. CDR3 sequence: CASSHTGARDNEQFF. The CDR3 nucleotides read TGCGCCAGCAGCCATACAGGAGCACGGGACAATGAGCAGTTCTTC.

The chain uses TRBV5-4 and TRBJ2-7, with D perhaps given as TRBD1 or TRBD2 (5 bases each). The CDR3 extends over 18 amino acids. Germline CDR1 reads SGHNT; CDR2 reads YYREEE (reference sequence). The V end was cut by 3 bases, the J end by 3 bases, with 25 bases between. CDR3 in DNA: TGTGCCAGCAGCTGGAGGACAATGGGTCTCCCCTCTAACTACGAGCAGTACTTC. Its translation is CASSWRTMGLPSNYEQYF.

This sequence joins TRBV28 and TRBJ2-1; 11 bases match TRBD2. J gave up 7 bases and V 5 bases, and 13 bases lay outside the gene matches. The CDR3 runs 17 residues. In germline, CDR1 is MDHEN, CDR2 SYDVKM. CDR3 coding DNA: TGTGCCAGCAGTGATGGGACACTAGCGGGAGTCTGGAATGAGCAGTTCTTC. The encoded protein is CASSDGTLAGVWNEQFF.